The clone carrying this T cell receptor (beta chain) was detected many times. This record belongs to a study of T cells in Graves' hyperthyroidism and ophthalmopathy. Overall study: Staff took peripheral blood when the initial diagnosis was made, before any treatment began.

RNA transcripts gave rise to amplified TCR beta CDR3 regions. Carried out on the TCR CDR3, a first-round RT-PCR used the HTBI primer set. Each CDR3 protein gets one entry after TCRdb re-called the multiplex PCR reads with MiXCR. The table records fewer than 800,000 distinct CDR3 sequences, approximately 16% of them present only once. Germline V gene sequence: CDR1 MNHEY, CDR2 SMNVEV (reference sequence). V shed 5 bases, J shed 1 base, and the junction held 3 bases outside the gene matches. The length of the CDR3 is 15 residues. The sample consisted of blood. V usage is TRBV27 and J usage is TRBJ2-1; 9 nucleotides line up with TRBD1. This clonotype originated in a young man with Graves' hyperthyroidism. CDR3 amino acids: CASSRQGGSYNEQFF. In DNA, the CDR3 is TGTGCCAGCAGTAGACAGGGGGGTTCCTACAATGAGCAGTTCTTC.